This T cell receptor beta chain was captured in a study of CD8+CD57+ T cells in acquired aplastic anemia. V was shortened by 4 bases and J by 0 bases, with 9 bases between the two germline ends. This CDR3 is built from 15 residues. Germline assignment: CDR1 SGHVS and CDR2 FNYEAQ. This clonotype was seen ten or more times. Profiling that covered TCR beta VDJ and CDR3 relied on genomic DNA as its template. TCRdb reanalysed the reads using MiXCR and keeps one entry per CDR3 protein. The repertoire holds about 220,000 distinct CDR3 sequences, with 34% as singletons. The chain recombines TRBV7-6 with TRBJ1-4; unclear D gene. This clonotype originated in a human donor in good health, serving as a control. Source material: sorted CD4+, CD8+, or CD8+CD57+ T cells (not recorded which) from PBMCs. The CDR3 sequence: CASSSYTATNEKLFF. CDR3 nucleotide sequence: TGTGCCAGCAGCTCTTACACTGCAACTAATGAAAAACTGTTTTTT.